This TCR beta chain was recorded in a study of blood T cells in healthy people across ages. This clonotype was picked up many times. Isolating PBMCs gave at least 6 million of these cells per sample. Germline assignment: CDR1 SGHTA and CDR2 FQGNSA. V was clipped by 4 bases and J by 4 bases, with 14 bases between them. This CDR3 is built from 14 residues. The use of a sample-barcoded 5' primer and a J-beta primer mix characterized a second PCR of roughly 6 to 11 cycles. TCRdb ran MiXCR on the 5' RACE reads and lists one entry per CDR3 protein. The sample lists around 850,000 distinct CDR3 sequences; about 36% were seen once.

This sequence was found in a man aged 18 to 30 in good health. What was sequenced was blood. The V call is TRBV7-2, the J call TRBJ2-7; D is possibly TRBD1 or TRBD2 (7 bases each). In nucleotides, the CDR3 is TGTGCCAGCAGCTCATACCAGGGGGGGTACGAGCAGTACTTC. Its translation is CASSSYQGGYEQYF. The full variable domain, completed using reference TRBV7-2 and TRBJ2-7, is GAGVSQSPSNKVTEKGKDVELRCDPISGHTALYWYRQSLGQGLEFLIYFQGNSAPDKSGLPSDRFSAERTGGSVSTLTIQRTQQEDSAVYLCASSSYQGGYEQYFGPGTRLTVT.